This T cell receptor (beta chain) originates from a study of Ad26.COV2.S vaccination and SARS-CoV-2 variants (dated by TCRdb to the early 2020s). Describing the broader study: Donors in the vaccine arm were drawn from COV1001, a phase I-IIa trial of Ad26.COV2.S in healthy adults that was multicentre, randomized, double-blind and placebo-controlled. Ad26.COV2.S was administered intramuscularly at a dose of 5x10^10 or 1x10^11 viral particles, either as one shot or as two shots given 56 days apart. The specificity and breadth of SARS-CoV-2-reactive T cell receptors after Ad26.COV2.S vaccination were assessed by TCRbeta repertoire sequencing. The TCR-sequenced set comprised approximately 32 samples: some 20 Ad26.COV2.S vaccine recipients, 5 placebo recipients and 8 SARS-CoV-2 convalescent individuals. Trial participants were randomized into five groups of five: low-dose or high-dose Ad26.COV2.S given once or twice, or placebo on both occasions. Throughout the experiments and outcome assessment, investigators stayed blinded to trial group allocation. Study-wide conclusions, independent of this receptor: It was noted by the authors that total T cell responses may have been underestimated by the TCR breadth and depth analyses. Spike-specific TCR breadth was higher in Ad26.COV2.S recipients than in placebo recipients (P = 0.0014). The study lacked the statistical power to compare responses across vaccine doses or regimens. After vaccination, substantial breadth of spike-specific CD8+ and CD4+ T cell responses was reported. Non-spike TCR breadth was comparable between vaccine and placebo recipients, consistent with the vaccine containing only spike.

For this clone: No cognate antigen has been identified for it. The record has no base qualities; no much larger clone is one base away.

The immunoSEQ Assay was the method used to sequence TCRbeta CDR3 regions. After extraction, genomic DNA underwent amplification by bias-controlled multiplex PCR, followed by high-throughput sequencing. In the authors' own workflow: To quantify the absolute abundance of every unique TCRbeta CDR3 region, sequences were collapsed and filtered. T cell fraction was estimated by normalization of TCRbeta template counts to usable DNA, with usable DNA being measured through amplification of reference genes present in all nucleated cells. Repertoire TCRs were annotated as SARS-CoV-2-specific by exact matching of V gene, CDR3 amino acid sequence and J gene to a known reactive TCR set. MIRA supplied the reference SARS-CoV-2 TCR set, which was filtered for enrichment in COVID-19-positive ImmuneCODE repertoires so that public or cross-reactive TCRs were removed. Using the MIRA antigens, annotated TCRs were further analysed by specific ORF or by position within an ORF. Depth was the summed frequency of annotated unique rearrangements, while breadth was defined as annotated unique rearrangements over total unique productive rearrangements. Two-sided Wilcoxon rank-sum tests were used to compare TCR breadth between groups. Not all clones reach the TCRdb copy of this immuneACCESS table, which keeps in-frame sequences only. Checked studies attribute under half of the gap to unresolved V genes and leave the rest unexplained. The DNA was the basis for D and trimming; V, J and clone size are from that table. Here the sample has a few hundred thousand clones; roughly 84% occur a single time. Around 3.6% of the sample is taken by the ten largest.

In light of the paper, this sample's treatment or condition label describes: some 19 received Ad26.COV2.S at low or high dose, single or two shots; about 5 received placebo; per-sample allocation not given. Repertoires of vaccine and placebo recipients were sequenced from samples collected on day 63 after the first injection. In Cohort 1b, about 27 adults aged 18-55 years were enrolled at a single site in Boston, USA, between 29 July and 7 August 2020. As a vaccine, Ad26.COV2.S was a replication-incompetent adenovirus type 26 vector that expressed a prefusion-stabilized SARS-CoV-2 spike protein derived from the original Wuhan strain. The CDR3 holds 18 amino acids from the cysteine to the phenylalanine. The CDR3 DNA has 54 bases and is translated from base 1. Unmatched junction bases come to 12, with V trimmed by 5 bases and J by 0 bases. The germline V gene sets CDR1 to SGHAT and CDR2 to FQNNGV.

The sequences come from peripheral blood, collected in a trial of Ad26.COV2.S vaccine versus placebo. The chain is made from TRBV11-2 and TRBJ1-5; 8 central bases correspond to TRBD1. The sequence was collected from a person aged 18-65 years who received the Ad26.COV2.S COVID-19 vaccine or a placebo. At the DNA level, the sequence is TGTGCCAGCAGCCTAGGAATGGACAGGGCGAGTAGCAATCAGCCCCAGCATTTT. Translated, it gives CASSLGMDRASSNQPQHF.